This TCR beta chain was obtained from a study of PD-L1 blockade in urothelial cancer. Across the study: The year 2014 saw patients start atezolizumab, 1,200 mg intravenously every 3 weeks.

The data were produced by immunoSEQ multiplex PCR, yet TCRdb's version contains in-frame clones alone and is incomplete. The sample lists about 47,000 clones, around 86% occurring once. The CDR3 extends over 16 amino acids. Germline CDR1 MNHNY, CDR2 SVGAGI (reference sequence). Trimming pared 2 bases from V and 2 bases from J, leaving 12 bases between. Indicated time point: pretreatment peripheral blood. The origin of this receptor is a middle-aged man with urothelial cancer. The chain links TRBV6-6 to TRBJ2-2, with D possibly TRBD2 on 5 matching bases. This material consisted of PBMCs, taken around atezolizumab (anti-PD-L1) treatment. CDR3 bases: TGTGCCAGCAGTTACGCCCTAGCCACCAACACCGGGGAGCTGTTTTTT. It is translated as CASSYALATNTGELFF.